A selection of T cell receptor beta chains follows, all from one sample in a study of regulatory T cells in long-lasting Graves disease. TCRdb called the multiplex PCR reads again in MiXCR, with one record for every CDR3 protein. The repertoire holds 370,000 or so distinct CDR3 sequences, around 16% seen once, with around 20% in the top ten. These data also featured in a second study, about T cells in Graves' hyperthyroidism and ophthalmopathy.

Sequencing was performed on peripheral blood mononuclear cells (PBMCs), taken at new diagnosis, from a patient treated with antithyroid drugs. All receptors derive from a woman aged 18-29 years with Graves disease. Both conserved end residues are part of each CDR3. A D gene is named only where the DNA matches it firmly. Rows may omit the clone size; those that give it use once, few, many or a size class.

J	size	V	D	DNA	CDR3
TRBJ1-5	few	TRBV6-5	-	TGTGCCAGCAGTTACAGGGCAGGAAATCAGCCCCAGCATTTT	CASSYRAGNQPQHF
TRBJ1-6	many	TRBV2	TRBD1	TGTGCCAGCAGAAAACAGGGACAGGGGGCGAGAAATTCACCCCTCCACTTT	CASRKQGQGARNSPLHF
TRBJ1-2	many	TRBV12-3/TRBV12-4	-	TGTGCCAGCTCACCAGGGGCCAACTATGGCTACACCTTC	CASSPGANYGYTF
TRBJ1-4	few	TRBV12-3/TRBV12-4	-	TGTGCCAGCAGTTTTCAAGGGCCGGCTAATGAAAAACTGTTTTTT	CASSFQGPANEKLFF
TRBJ2-2	many	TRBV20-1	-	TGCAGTGCAGGCCCCCGGGGCGAGGGGAGCGGGGAGCTGTTTTTT	CSAGPRGEGSGELFF
TRBJ1-2	many	TRBV9	TRBD1	TGTGCCAGCAGCGCCGGGACAGCTCCCCCAGACACCTTC	CASSAGTAPPDTF
TRBJ2-7	many	TRBV6-1	TRBD2	TGTGCCAGCAGGGCATCCGGGACTAGCGGGAGTCCCCCCTACGAGCAGTACTTC	CASRASGTSGSPPYEQYF
TRBJ1-1	-	TRBV9	-	TGTGCCAGCAGCCCCTTCGGGGAACCCACTGAAGCTTTCTTT	CASSPFGEPTEAFF
TRBJ2-2	-	TRBV25-1	TRBD1	TGTGCCAGCGAGGAAACCGGGACAGGGGGGACCGGGGAGCTGTTTTTT	CASEETGTGGTGELFF
TRBJ1-6	-	TRBV6-1	-	TGTGCCAGCAGTACTTACTCGACAGGCTCCTATAATTCACCCCTCCACTTT	CASSTYSTGSYNSPLHF
TRBJ1-5	few	TRBV11-2	-	TGTGCCAGCAGCCTAGTGGATCGGCCCAATCAGCCCCAGCATTTT	CASSLVDRPNQPQHF
TRBJ1-1	many	TRBV28	-	TGTGCCAGCAGTTTGAAGGTGTGGGAGGGCACTGAAGCTTTCTTT	CASSLKVWEGTEAFF
TRBJ2-5	once	TRBV11-2	TRBD1	TGTGCCAGCAGGATAGGGACAGGGCTTACCTCCGGACAGTACTTC	CASRIGTGLTSGQYF
TRBJ2-7	many	TRBV12-3/TRBV12-4	TRBD2	TGTGCCAGCAGTGTCCCGGGACTAGTTGAATACGAGCAGTACTTC	CASSVPGLVEYEQYF
TRBJ1-6	-	TRBV6-1	-	TGTGCCAGCAACCCCCGGGGCGGAAATTCACCCCTCCACTTT	CASNPRGGNSPLHF
TRBJ2-1	few	TRBV6-5	-	TGTGCCAGCAGTTACTGGAAGAGCTCCTACAATGAGCAGTTCTTC	CASSYWKSSYNEQFF
TRBJ2-3	many	TRBV6-2/TRBV6-3	-	TGTGCCAGCAGTTACCCCACCCTGAGTTCGGACTCAACGACCTCCAAAGATACGCAGTATTTT	CASSYPTLSSDSTTSKDTQYF
TRBJ1-2	many	TRBV12-3/TRBV12-4	-	TGTGCCAGCAGTTTACTCGCTTACGACGGGGAGGGGTTCTATGGCTACACCTTC	CASSLLAYDGEGFYGYTF
TRBJ2-3	many	TRBV2	-	TGTGCCAGCAGTGATAGAGATACGCAGTATTTT	CASSDRDTQYF
TRBJ2-3	many	TRBV12-3/TRBV12-4	-	TGTGCTAGCAGCTTTCGAGGTGGCACAGATACGCAGTATTTT	CASSFRGGTDTQYF
TRBJ2-3	many	TRBV7-2	TRBD2	TGTGCCAGCAGCAGAGGACTAGCGGGGGGGCAAGATACGCAGTATTTT	CASSRGLAGGQDTQYF
TRBJ2-1	many	TRBV5-1	TRBD2	TGCGCCAGCAGCTTGGAGAGGCTAGCGGGTTACAATGAGCAGTTCTTC	CASSLERLAGYNEQFF
TRBJ2-2	many	TRBV27	-	TGTGCCAGCGCTCGAAGGAGTAACACCGGGGAGCTGTTTTTT	CASARRSNTGELFF